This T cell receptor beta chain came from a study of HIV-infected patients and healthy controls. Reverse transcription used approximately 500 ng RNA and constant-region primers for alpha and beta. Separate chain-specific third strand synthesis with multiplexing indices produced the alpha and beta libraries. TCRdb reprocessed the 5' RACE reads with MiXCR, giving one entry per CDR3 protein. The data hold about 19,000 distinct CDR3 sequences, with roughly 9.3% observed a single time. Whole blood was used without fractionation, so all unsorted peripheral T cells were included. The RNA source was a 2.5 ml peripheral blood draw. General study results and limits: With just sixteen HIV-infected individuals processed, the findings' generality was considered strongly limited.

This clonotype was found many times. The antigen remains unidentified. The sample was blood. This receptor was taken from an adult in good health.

CDR3 sequence (DNA): TGTGCCAGCAGTTTAGTCGGCGGGATGGGCACAGATACGCAGTATTTT. Translating it yields CASSLVGGMGTDTQYF. The chain carries TRBV12-3 or TRBV12-4 and TRBJ2-3, with D perhaps TRBD2 (6 bases). The CDR3 has 16 residues. Trimming took 1 base from V and 1 from J, leaving 12 bases between them.